A selection of T cell receptor beta chains follows, all from one sample in a study of blood T cells in healthy people across ages. MiXCR, applied by TCRdb to the 5' RACE reads, yields one record per CDR3 protein. The sample has fewer than 2,000,000 distinct CDR3 sequences, 30% to 35% seen once; the top ten hold roughly 12%. Sequenced input: blood. These receptors were obtained from a woman in her twenties or thirties in good health. CDR3s include the opening cysteine and the closing phenylalanine or tryptophan. Fields, in order: clone size, J gene, V gene, D gene, CDR3 DNA, CDR3 protein. The D gene is left open where the match is weak. The size of a clone is reported for some rows only, either as once, few or many, or as a class for expanded clones.

clone size: -; J gene: TRBJ2-7; V gene: TRBV10-3; D gene: -; CDR3 DNA: TGTGCCATCAGTGAGTGGGGGCCAAGACAGGAGACTCAGGTACACTCCTACGAGCAGTACTTC; CDR3 protein: CAISEWGPRQETQVHSYEQYF
clone size: once; J gene: TRBJ2-5; V gene: TRBV28; D gene: -; CDR3 DNA: TGTGCCAGCCGGCGGATACGCTTTCAAGAGACCCAGTACTTC; CDR3 protein: CASRRIRFQETQYF
clone size: -; J gene: TRBJ2-7; V gene: TRBV15; D gene: -; CDR3 DNA: TGTGCCACCAGCAGAGATATCCTAAATGAGCAGTACTTC; CDR3 protein: CATSRDILNEQYF
clone size: many; J gene: TRBJ2-7; V gene: TRBV29-1; D gene: -; CDR3 DNA: TGCAGCGTTGGGGTCGGGATTTACGAGCAGTACTTC; CDR3 protein: CSVGVGIYEQYF
clone size: few; J gene: TRBJ2-4; V gene: TRBV4-2; D gene: -; CDR3 DNA: TGTGCCAGCAGCCAAGAGACCTTGACCAAAAACATTCAGTACTTC; CDR3 protein: CASSQETLTKNIQYF
clone size: few; J gene: TRBJ2-1; V gene: TRBV5-6; D gene: TRBD1; CDR3 DNA: TGTGCCAGCAGCCCGATAGGGACAGGGGACAATGAGCAGTTCTTC; CDR3 protein: CASSPIGTGDNEQFF
clone size: few; J gene: TRBJ2-3; V gene: TRBV19; D gene: -; CDR3 DNA: TGTGCCAGTAGTATGGGGACGGGGGCCCTCACAGATACGCAGTATTTT; CDR3 protein: CASSMGTGALTDTQYF
clone size: few; J gene: TRBJ2-5; V gene: TRBV13; D gene: TRBD2; CDR3 DNA: TGTGCCAGCAGCGAACTAGCGGGGGCACAAGAGACCCAGTACTTC; CDR3 protein: CASSELAGAQETQYF
clone size: few; J gene: TRBJ2-1; V gene: TRBV10-3; D gene: TRBD2; CDR3 DNA: TGTGCCAGCGCGGAAGCGGGGGTGCCCTACAATGAGCAGTTCTTC; CDR3 protein: CASAEAGVPYNEQFF
clone size: -; J gene: TRBJ2-3; V gene: TRBV21-1; D gene: -; CDR3 DNA: TGTGCCAGCAGCAAGGTGACCGGGACAAAAGGGGCAGATACGCAGTATTTT; CDR3 protein: CASSKVTGTKGADTQYF
clone size: -; J gene: TRBJ2-7; V gene: TRBV4-1; D gene: -; CDR3 DNA: TGCGCCAGCAGCCAACATGTGACCCTCGGTTACGAGCAGTACTTC; CDR3 protein: CASSQHVTLGYEQYF
clone size: few; J gene: TRBJ2-1; V gene: TRBV11-1; D gene: -; CDR3 DNA: TGTGCCAGCAGCTTAGCGAGGCTGGATAATGAGCAGTTCTTC; CDR3 protein: CASSLARLDNEQFF
clone size: -; J gene: TRBJ1-2; V gene: TRBV19; D gene: -; CDR3 DNA: TGTGCCAGTAGTCCCGCAGGGGATCGAGGCTACACCTTC; CDR3 protein: CASSPAGDRGYTF
clone size: -; J gene: TRBJ2-1; V gene: TRBV7-9; D gene: TRBD1; CDR3 DNA: TGTGCCAGCAAGACCGGGACAGACAATGGGCAGTTCTTC; CDR3 protein: CASKTGTDNGQFF
clone size: few; J gene: TRBJ2-7; V gene: TRBV27; D gene: -; CDR3 DNA: TGTGCCAGCAGTTTATCTGTCTCCGTCGGGTACGAGCAGTACTTC; CDR3 protein: CASSLSVSVGYEQYF
clone size: many; J gene: TRBJ2-7; V gene: TRBV5-1; D gene: -; CDR3 DNA: TGCGCCAGCAGCTTGGCACTAGGGGCGCTGGCGGAAGAGCAGTACTTC; CDR3 protein: CASSLALGALAEEQYF
clone size: -; J gene: TRBJ1-2; V gene: TRBV4-2; D gene: -; CDR3 DNA: TGTGCCAGCAGCCAAGAACATGGCGATGGCTACACCTTC; CDR3 protein: CASSQEHGDGYTF
clone size: -; J gene: TRBJ1-2; V gene: TRBV4-1; D gene: -; CDR3 DNA: TGCGCCAGCAGCCAAGTAGAGGGGCCAAGGGGGGGCTACACCTTC; CDR3 protein: CASSQVEGPRGGYTF
clone size: -; J gene: TRBJ2-3; V gene: TRBV6-1; D gene: TRBD1; CDR3 DNA: TGTGCCGGCAGTGAAGCGCAGGGACAGGGATGGGATACGCAGTATTTT; CDR3 protein: CAGSEAQGQGWDTQYF
clone size: few; J gene: TRBJ2-5; V gene: TRBV7-3; D gene: TRBD1; CDR3 DNA: TGTGCCAGCAGCTCCGGGACAGGGGAGACCCAGTACTTC; CDR3 protein: CASSSGTGETQYF
clone size: -; J gene: TRBJ2-5; V gene: TRBV4-1; D gene: TRBD2; CDR3 DNA: TGCGCCAGCAGCCAGGGGGGTAGCGGGAGACGAGAGACCCAGTACTTC; CDR3 protein: CASSQGGSGRRETQYF
clone size: few; J gene: TRBJ1-1; V gene: TRBV6-6; D gene: TRBD1; CDR3 DNA: TGTGCCAGCAGTTGGGGGGACAGATTGATGAACACTGAAGCTTTCTTT; CDR3 protein: CASSWGDRLMNTEAFF
clone size: -; J gene: TRBJ2-7; V gene: TRBV7-8; D gene: -; CDR3 DNA: TGTGCCAGCAGCTTAGGGAGGGGTTTCGACGAGCAGTACTTC; CDR3 protein: CASSLGRGFDEQYF
clone size: -; J gene: TRBJ1-1; V gene: TRBV7-8; D gene: -; CDR3 DNA: TGTGCCAGCAGCTTAGAAAATGTCTGGTACAGTTTGAACACTGAAGCTTTCTTT; CDR3 protein: CASSLENVWYSLNTEAFF
clone size: few; J gene: TRBJ2-1; V gene: TRBV7-3; D gene: TRBD2; CDR3 DNA: TGTGCCAGCAGCTTAATAGGCACTAGCGGGAGGCACAATGAGCAGTTCTTC; CDR3 protein: CASSLIGTSGRHNEQFF
clone size: many; J gene: TRBJ2-1; V gene: TRBV7-8; D gene: -; CDR3 DNA: TGTGCCAGCAGCTTACCTAGCGACAATGAGCAGTTCTTC; CDR3 protein: CASSLPSDNEQFF
clone size: few; J gene: TRBJ2-7; V gene: TRBV15; D gene: -; CDR3 DNA: TGTGCCACCAGCATGGGGCGGGGGCTGTACGAGCAGTACTTC; CDR3 protein: CATSMGRGLYEQYF
clone size: -; J gene: TRBJ1-1; V gene: TRBV20-1; D gene: TRBD1; CDR3 DNA: TGCAGTGCTAGAGGGGACAGTGAAGCTTTCTTT; CDR3 protein: CSARGDSEAFF
clone size: few; J gene: TRBJ2-1; V gene: TRBV9; D gene: TRBD2; CDR3 DNA: TGTGCCAGCAGCGTAGTGGGGACTAGCGGGTGGATGGAGCAGTTCTTC; CDR3 protein: CASSVVGTSGWMEQFF
clone size: -; J gene: TRBJ2-3; V gene: TRBV6-2/TRBV6-3; D gene: TRBD2; CDR3 DNA: TGTGCCAGCAGTTACCGGGCCTGGCTAGCGGGAACGGATACGCAGTATTTT; CDR3 protein: CASSYRAWLAGTDTQYF
clone size: few; J gene: TRBJ1-6; V gene: TRBV20-1; D gene: -; CDR3 DNA: TGCAGTGCTAGGGCAGGGGCACCCAAAACCTCTAGTTCACCCCTCCACTTT; CDR3 protein: CSARAGAPKTSSSPLHF
clone size: -; J gene: TRBJ2-7; V gene: TRBV12-3/TRBV12-4; D gene: -; CDR3 DNA: TGTGCCAGCAGTCCCGCGGGGAAAGCCTCCGAGCAGTACTTC; CDR3 protein: CASSPAGKASEQYF
clone size: -; J gene: TRBJ2-3; V gene: TRBV5-5; D gene: TRBD2; CDR3 DNA: TGTGCCAGCAGCTTGGTTCCCTCGGGGGGGACCCGCACAGATACGCAGTATTTT; CDR3 protein: CASSLVPSGGTRTDTQYF
clone size: -; J gene: TRBJ2-7; V gene: TRBV27; D gene: -; CDR3 DNA: TGTGCCAGCGCCTGGGGCTACGAGCAGTACTTC; CDR3 protein: CASAWGYEQYF
clone size: few; J gene: TRBJ2-6; V gene: TRBV18; D gene: -; CDR3 DNA: TGTGCCAGCTCACTCGGTAGGCAGGGGGCCAACGTCCTGACTTTC; CDR3 protein: CASSLGRQGANVLTF
clone size: few; J gene: TRBJ2-1; V gene: TRBV7-2; D gene: TRBD2; CDR3 DNA: TGTGCCAGCAGCTTAGATAGCGGGAGGGGAAACAATGAGCAGTTCTTC; CDR3 protein: CASSLDSGRGNNEQFF
clone size: -; J gene: TRBJ2-5; V gene: TRBV3-1; D gene: TRBD2; CDR3 DNA: TGTGCCAGCAGCCAACCGATAGCGGGGGTCCAAGAGACCCAGTACTTC; CDR3 protein: CASSQPIAGVQETQYF
clone size: few; J gene: TRBJ2-5; V gene: TRBV5-1; D gene: TRBD2; CDR3 DNA: TGCGCCAGCAGCTTGGCCGTGGGAGCGGGAGTTGAGACCCAGTACTTC; CDR3 protein: CASSLAVGAGVETQYF
clone size: -; J gene: TRBJ2-2; V gene: TRBV28; D gene: TRBD2; CDR3 DNA: TGTGCCAGCAGTCCCGGACTAGCGCACGGGGAGCTGTTTTTT; CDR3 protein: CASSPGLAHGELFF
clone size: many; J gene: TRBJ2-6; V gene: TRBV6-2/TRBV6-3; D gene: TRBD1; CDR3 DNA: TGTGCCAGCAGCATTTGGACAGGGTCTGGGGCCAACGTCCTGACTTTC; CDR3 protein: CASSIWTGSGANVLTF
clone size: few; J gene: TRBJ2-4; V gene: TRBV6-5; D gene: TRBD2; CDR3 DNA: TGTGCCAGCAGTTACAGCGGGGGACTAGCGGGAGCACCAGCCAAAAACATTCAGTACTTC; CDR3 protein: CASSYSGGLAGAPAKNIQYF
clone size: -; J gene: TRBJ1-6; V gene: TRBV5-1; D gene: -; CDR3 DNA: TGCGCCAGCAGCTTGGTAGGGGTGAATTCACCCCTCCACTTT; CDR3 protein: CASSLVGVNSPLHF
clone size: few; J gene: TRBJ2-7; V gene: TRBV7-2; D gene: TRBD2; CDR3 DNA: TGTGCCAGCAGCTTATTTCGAACTAGCGCAAACTACGAGCAGTACTTC; CDR3 protein: CASSLFRTSANYEQYF
clone size: few; J gene: TRBJ1-2; V gene: TRBV21-1; D gene: -; CDR3 DNA: TGTGCCAGCAGAAGGAGGGACAGTTACTATGGCTACACCTTC; CDR3 protein: CASRRRDSYYGYTF
clone size: -; J gene: TRBJ2-3; V gene: TRBV15; D gene: -; CDR3 DNA: TGTGCCACCAGCAGAGCTAAGGAAGATACGCAGTATTTT; CDR3 protein: CATSRAKEDTQYF
clone size: few; J gene: TRBJ1-2; V gene: TRBV20-1; D gene: -; CDR3 DNA: TGCAGTGCCGGCACGCGGAGCTATGGCTACACCTTC; CDR3 protein: CSAGTRSYGYTF
clone size: -; J gene: TRBJ2-1; V gene: TRBV18; D gene: -; CDR3 DNA: TGTGCCAGCTCACCACCACAGGGCCCCCGCAGGCACAATGAGCAGTTCTTC; CDR3 protein: CASSPPQGPRRHNEQFF
clone size: -; J gene: TRBJ2-3; V gene: TRBV9; D gene: TRBD2; CDR3 DNA: TGTGCCAGCAGCGAGCTAGCGGGGGGTGGAACAGATACGCAGTATTTT; CDR3 protein: CASSELAGGGTDTQYF
clone size: -; J gene: TRBJ2-3; V gene: TRBV5-1; D gene: -; CDR3 DNA: TGCGCCAGCAGCTTGGCCAGTTACGGTAGCACAGATACGCAGTATTTT; CDR3 protein: CASSLASYGSTDTQYF
clone size: -; J gene: TRBJ1-2; V gene: TRBV30; D gene: -; CDR3 DNA: TGTGCCTGGAGGGTCCGGGATCGGGCGGGTGGCTACACCTTC; CDR3 protein: CAWRVRDRAGGYTF
clone size: -; J gene: TRBJ1-2; V gene: TRBV5-4; D gene: -; CDR3 DNA: TGTGCCAGCAGCGGATACAGGGACTATGGCTACACCTTC; CDR3 protein: CASSGYRDYGYTF
clone size: -; J gene: TRBJ2-7; V gene: TRBV20-1; D gene: -; CDR3 DNA: TGCAGTGCTCCCTCGCTCGGCCAGGGGAAAATCTACGAGCAGTACTTC; CDR3 protein: CSAPSLGQGKIYEQYF
clone size: -; J gene: TRBJ2-1; V gene: TRBV4-2; D gene: TRBD2; CDR3 DNA: TGTGCCAGCAGCCAAGGCGTCCGGGGGGTCCCCCCACTAGGTGAGCGGTTCTTC; CDR3 protein: CASSQGVRGVPPLGERFF
clone size: few; J gene: TRBJ1-1; V gene: TRBV6-1; D gene: -; CDR3 DNA: TGTGCCAGCAGCGAAAACCGGGCGGCTGAAGCTTTCTTT; CDR3 protein: CASSENRAAEAFF
clone size: -; J gene: TRBJ2-1; V gene: TRBV14; D gene: -; CDR3 DNA: TGTGCCAGCAGCCAAGGCGGATGGGGGAAACAGGTGACTGAGCAGTTCTTC; CDR3 protein: CASSQGGWGKQVTEQFF
clone size: -; J gene: TRBJ2-7; V gene: TRBV20-1; D gene: -; CDR3 DNA: TGCAGTGCTAGTCCAGATTCCGAGCAGTACTTC; CDR3 protein: CSASPDSEQYF
clone size: -; J gene: TRBJ1-2; V gene: TRBV4-2; D gene: -; CDR3 DNA: TGTGCCAGCAGCCAGGCCCAGGGGACGGGGACCTATGGCTACACCTTC; CDR3 protein: CASSQAQGTGTYGYTF
clone size: many; J gene: TRBJ2-1; V gene: TRBV20-1; D gene: -; CDR3 DNA: TGCAGTGCCCCGACTAGTTACTGGCAGTTCTTC; CDR3 protein: CSAPTSYWQFF
clone size: -; J gene: TRBJ2-7; V gene: TRBV5-1; D gene: -; CDR3 DNA: TGCGCCAGCACCCCCACGGGGAGAAGCTACGAGCAGTACTTC; CDR3 protein: CASTPTGRSYEQYF
clone size: -; J gene: TRBJ2-1; V gene: TRBV4-1; D gene: TRBD1; CDR3 DNA: TGCGCCAGCAGCCAAGTACAGGGGGAATACAATGAGCAGTTCTTC; CDR3 protein: CASSQVQGEYNEQFF